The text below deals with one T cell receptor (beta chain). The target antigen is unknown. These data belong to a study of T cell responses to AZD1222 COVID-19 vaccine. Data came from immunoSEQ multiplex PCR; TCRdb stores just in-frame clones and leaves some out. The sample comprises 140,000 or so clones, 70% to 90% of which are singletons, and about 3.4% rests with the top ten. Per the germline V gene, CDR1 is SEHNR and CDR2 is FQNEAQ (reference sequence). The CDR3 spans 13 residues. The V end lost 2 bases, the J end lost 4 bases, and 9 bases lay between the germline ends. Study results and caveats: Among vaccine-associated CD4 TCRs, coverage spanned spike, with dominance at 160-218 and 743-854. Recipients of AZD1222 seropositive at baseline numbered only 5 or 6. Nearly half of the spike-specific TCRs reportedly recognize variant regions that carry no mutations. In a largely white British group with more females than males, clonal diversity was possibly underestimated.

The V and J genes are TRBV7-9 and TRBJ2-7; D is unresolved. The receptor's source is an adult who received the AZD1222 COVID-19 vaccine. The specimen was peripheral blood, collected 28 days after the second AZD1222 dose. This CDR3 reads CASSLLGFYEQYF. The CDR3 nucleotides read TGTGCCAGCAGCTTACTTGGGTTTTACGAGCAGTACTTC.